Below are 21 T cell receptor beta chains sequenced from a single sample in a study of blood T cell repertoires in COVID-19. TCRdb keeps only in-frame clones here, not all; method: immunoSEQ multiplex PCR. The data hold a few hundred thousand clones, with about 90% observed a single time. The source material was peripheral blood. These receptors were collected from a woman younger than 45 with COVID-19, enrolled during active disease.

The chain couples TRBV10-1 to TRBJ2-7; D is possibly TRBD1 (6 bases). The CDR3 is made up of 15 amino acids. Germline V gene lookup returns CDR1 WNHNN and CDR2 SYGVQD (reference sequence). V lost 0 bases to trimming and J lost 3 bases, with 12 bases between them. The CDR3 bases are TGCGCCAGCAGTGAGTCGCCAGGGGTGAGCTACGAGCAGTACTTC. Protein product: CASSESPGVSYEQYF.

The chain carries TRBV6-5 and TRBJ2-5; D possibly corresponds to TRBD1 (5 bases). Germline V gives CDR1 MNHEY, CDR2 SVGAGI. The CDR3 runs to 14 residues. Trimming removed 6 bases from V and 0 bases from J, with 11 bases in between. CDR3: CASSLTGDQETQYF. CDR3 nucleotides: TGTGCCAGCAGCCTAACAGGAGACCAAGAGACCCAGTACTTC.

The gene calls are TRBV19 and TRBJ2-3; 9 nucleotides line up with TRBD1. The CDR3 is 16 amino acids. From germline, CDR1 is LNHDA and CDR2 SQIVND (reference sequence). V shed 7 bases, J shed 1 base, and the junction held 9 bases outside the gene matches. The CDR3, as DNA: TGTGCCAGTACCTTACAGGGGGCCCCCCGCACAGATACGCAGTATTTT. This gives the protein CASTLQGAPRTDTQYF.

The V gene is TRBV28, the J gene TRBJ1-2, with D unclear. Trimming stripped 3 bases from V and 8 bases from J, with 10 bases between. Germline CDR1 is MDHEN and CDR2 is SYDVKM. This CDR3 spans 12 amino acids. CDR3 nucleotides: TGTGCCAGCAGTTTCCCTCGGCGGGGCTACACCTTC. Its translation: CASSFPRRGYTF.

The chain combines TRBV7-8 with TRBJ2-2, with no clear D. V was pared by 2 bases and J by 0 bases, with 10 bases between. The V gene's germline CDR1 is SGHVS and CDR2 FQNEAQ. The CDR3 has 16 amino acids. The CDR3 bases are TGTGCCAGCAGCTTAACGGGTCGGGCGAACACCGGGGAGCTGTTTTTT. This encodes CASSLTGRANTGELFF.

The rearrangement uses TRBV6-6 and TRBJ2-5; the D gene is possibly TRBD2 (5 bases). This CDR3 comprises 15 residues. Trimming cost V 4 bases and J 2 bases, with 14 bases left between them. CDR1 and CDR2 (germline): MNHNY, SVGAGI (reference sequence). The CDR3 protein is CASSSIRGSQETQYF. CDR3 sequence (DNA): TGTGCCAGCAGTTCCATTCGGGGTAGTCAAGAGACCCAGTACTTC.

CDR3 region: CASSPPNGEEQFF. For the CDR3, the DNA is TGTGCCAGCAGCCCTCCTAACGGGGAAGAGCAGTTCTTC. The V and J genes are TRBV9 and TRBJ2-1, with TRBD2 as a possible D gene (5 bases). V dropped 4 bases and J dropped 10 bases, with 15 bases sitting between them. The CDR3 runs 13 residues. Germline CDR1 SGDLS, CDR2 YYNGEE.

The V gene is TRBV27, the J gene TRBJ2-7; TRBD2 might be the D (5 bases). The germline CDR1 and CDR2 sequences are MNHEY and SMNVEV (reference sequence). This CDR3 spans 15 amino acids. The ends were cut back, 6 bases at V and 5 bases at J, with 20 bases in the middle. CDR3 coding DNA: TGTGCCAGCAGCCCCCGATCGGTAGCGACCCACGAGCAGTACTTC. It encodes CASSPRSVATHEQYF.

This clone occurred a few times. The chain is built from TRBV19 and TRBJ1-1; TRBD1 agrees at 7 bases. In germline, CDR1 is LNHDA, CDR2 SQIVND (reference sequence). V was clipped by 5 bases and J by 1 base; unmatched bases: 4. This CDR3 has 14 amino acids. The CDR3 DNA follows: TGTGCCAGTAGTGTACAGGGGCGGAACACTGAAGCTTTCTTT. It encodes CASSVQGRNTEAFF.

The rearrangement uses TRBV30 and TRBJ2-1; 7 bases line up with TRBD1. Germline CDR1 GTSNPN, CDR2 SVGIG (reference sequence). The CDR3 has 13 residues. V shed 1 base and J 9 bases; nucleotides not matched to a gene: 6. CDR3 in DNA: TGTGCCTGGAGTGGGGACAGTCGGGCTGAGCAGTTCTTC. Amino acid sequence: CAWSGDSRAEQFF. The full variable domain, its missing parts supplied by reference TRBV30 and TRBJ2-1, is SQTIHQWPATLVQPVGSPLSLECTVEGTSNPNLYWYRQAAGRGLQLLFYSVGIGQISSEVPQNLSASRPQDRQFILSSKKLLLSDSGFYLCAWSGDSRAEQFFGPGTRLTVL.

The chain links TRBV4-3 to TRBJ2-3; 7 bases line up with TRBD2. The germline V gene has CDR1 LGHNA and CDR2 YSLEER. The junction had 6 bases not matched to a gene; V was cut back by 4 bases and J by 2 bases. The CDR3 contains 15 residues. The CDR3 nucleotides are TGCGCCAGCAGCCGGGGGGGAAGCGACACAGATACGCAGTATTTT. This gives the protein CASSRGGSDTDTQYF.

This chain uses TRBV11-2 with TRBJ1-5; D perhaps matches TRBD1 (5 bases). This CDR3 region has 15 residues. Germline CDR1 reads SGHAT; CDR2 reads FQNNGV. V lost 2 bases and J lost 4, with 12 bases in between. In nucleotides, the CDR3 is TGTGCCAGCAGCTTACAGGGTTCCTTTAATCAGCCCCAGCATTTT. This encodes CASSLQGSFNQPQHF.

This chain links TRBV15 with TRBJ1-1; no clear D gene. Germline CDR1 is LNHNV and CDR2 is YYDKDF (reference sequence). The CDR3 has 13 amino acids. V lost 4 bases to trimming and J lost 1 base, with 7 bases between them. The DNA of the CDR3 is TGTGCCACCAGCAACTACGGGAACACTGAAGCTTTCTTT. Its protein product is CATSNYGNTEAFF.

This chain uses TRBV6-1 with TRBJ1-2, with 8 bases aligning to TRBD1. Germline V gene data show CDR1 as MNHNS and CDR2 as SASEGT. The J segment lost 6 bases and the V segment lost 1 base, leaving 4 bases of the junction unmatched. This CDR3 region has 14 residues. This chain's CDR3 is CASSEVAGGDGYTF. The CDR3 DNA is TGTGCCAGCAGTGAAGTGGCAGGGGGCGATGGCTACACCTTC.

V and J are TRBV4-2 and TRBJ2-7, with unresolved D. In germline, CDR1 is LGHNA, CDR2 YNFKEQ. The CDR3 sequence is 13 residues long. Deletions cut 2 bases from V and 1 base from J, with 6 bases between. The CDR3 coding sequence is TGTGCCAGCAGCCAAACTCCATCCTACGAGCAGTACTTC. Amino acids: CASSQTPSYEQYF.

The chain has TRBV7-9 and TRBJ1-4, with TRBD1 matching 9 bases. Germline CDR1 reads SEHNR; CDR2 reads FQNEAQ (reference sequence). The CDR3 has 14 residues. V was clipped by 5 bases and J by 5 bases; unmatched bases: 3. The CDR3 region has the DNA TGTGCCAGCAGCGAGGGGACAGGGAATGAAAAACTGTTTTTT. Its translation is CASSEGTGNEKLFF.

This clone was found a few times. The V and J genes are TRBV3-1 (or the pseudogene TRBV3-2) and TRBJ2-7, with D unresolved. V was cut by 3 bases and J by 7 bases, with 7 bases left in between. This CDR3 region has 11 residues. Germline CDR1 is LGHDT and CDR2 is YNNKEL (reference sequence). DNA of the CDR3: TGTGCCAGCAGCCAGGCCCTTGAGCAGTACTTC. Translated: CASSQALEQYF.

CDR3 nucleotide sequence: TGTGCCAGCAGCTTAGGACTAGCGGGAGGGAGAGATACGCAGTATTTT. It encodes CASSLGLAGGRDTQYF. The chain is built from TRBV5-4 and TRBJ2-3, with TRBD2 matching over 15 bases. V was pared by 2 bases and J by 5 bases, with 3 bases of the junction left unmatched. CDR3 length: 16 residues. Germline-derived CDR1 and CDR2 are SGHNT and YYREEE (reference sequence).

The V call is TRBV7-6, the J call TRBJ2-3; a possible D gene is TRBD2 (6 bases). CDR3 length: 15 residues. Germline V CDR1 and CDR2: SGHVS, FNYEAQ. Trimming took 5 bases from V and 6 from J, leaving 18 bases between them. CDR3 in amino acids: CASSPERSGPDTQYF. In nucleotides, the CDR3 is TGTGCCAGCAGCCCGGAAAGGAGCGGGCCGGATACGCAGTATTTT.

J is TRBJ2-1 and V is TRBV2; D is ambiguous. Germline CDR1 SNHLY, CDR2 FYNNEI. The V gene lost 8 bases and the J gene lost 1 base, with 9 bases spanning the gap. The CDR3 has 13 residues. The CDR3 reads CASSSLSYNEQFF. CDR3 coding DNA: TGTGCCAGCTCGAGCTTATCCTACAATGAGCAGTTCTTC.

The chain employs TRBV6-5 and TRBJ2-2; 11 nucleotides match TRBD1. CDR3 length: 15 residues. The germline V gene has CDR1 MNHEY and CDR2 SVGAGI. J lost 7 bases, V lost 7 bases, and 8 bases had no gene match. CDR3: CASTLDRGRGGELFF. In DNA form, the CDR3 reads TGTGCCAGCACCTTGGACAGGGGGCGAGGCGGGGAGCTGTTTTTT.